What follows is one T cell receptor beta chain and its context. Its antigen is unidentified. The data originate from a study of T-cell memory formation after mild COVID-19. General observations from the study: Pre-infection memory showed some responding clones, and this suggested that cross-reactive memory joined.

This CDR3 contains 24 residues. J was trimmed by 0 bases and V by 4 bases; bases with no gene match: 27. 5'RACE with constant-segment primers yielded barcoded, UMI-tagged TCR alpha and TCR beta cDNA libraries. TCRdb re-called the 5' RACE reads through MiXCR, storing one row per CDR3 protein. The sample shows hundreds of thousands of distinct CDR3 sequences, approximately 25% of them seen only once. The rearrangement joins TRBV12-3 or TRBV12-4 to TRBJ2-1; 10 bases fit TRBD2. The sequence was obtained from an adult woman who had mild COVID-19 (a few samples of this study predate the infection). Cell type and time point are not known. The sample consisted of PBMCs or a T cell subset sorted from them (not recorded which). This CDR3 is CASSSPGLADVFLRSGSSYNEQFF. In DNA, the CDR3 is TGTGCCAGCAGTTCGCCTGGACTAGCGGACGTTTTTCTCAGGTCGGGGAGCTCCTACAATGAGCAGTTCTTC.